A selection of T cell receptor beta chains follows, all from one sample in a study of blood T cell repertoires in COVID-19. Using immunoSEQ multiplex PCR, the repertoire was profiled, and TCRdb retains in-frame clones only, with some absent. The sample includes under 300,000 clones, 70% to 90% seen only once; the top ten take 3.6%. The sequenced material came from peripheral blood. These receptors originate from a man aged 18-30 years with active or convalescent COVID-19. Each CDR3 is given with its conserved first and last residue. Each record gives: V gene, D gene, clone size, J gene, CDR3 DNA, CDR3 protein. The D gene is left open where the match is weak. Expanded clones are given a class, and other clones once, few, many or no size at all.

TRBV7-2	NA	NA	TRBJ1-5	TGTGCCAGCAGCTCAAAGGGGGGGCCTGGGAGCAATCAGCCCCAGCATTTT	CASSSKGGPGSNQPQHF
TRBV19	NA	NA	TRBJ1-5	TGTGCCAGTAGTATGCCTGGGGAGAGGTACAGAGGCCAGCATTTT	CASSMPGERYRGQHF
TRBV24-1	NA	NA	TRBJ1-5	TGTGCCACCAGTGACCCCATGGGAGGACCTTCAACGCCCCAGCATTTT	CATSDPMGGPSTPQHF
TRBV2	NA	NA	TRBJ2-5	TGTGCCAGCAGTCGTGATCAGGGGCGCCAGGAGACCCAGTACTTC	CASSRDQGRQETQYF
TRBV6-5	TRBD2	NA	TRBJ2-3	TGTGCCAGCAGCCCCGGGACTACTACTTCAGATACGCAGTATTTT	CASSPGTTTSDTQYF
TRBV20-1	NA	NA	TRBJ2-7	TGCAGTGCTAGTGAGGGGCTACAATACGAGCAGTACTTC	CSASEGLQYEQYF
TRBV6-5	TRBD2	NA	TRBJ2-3	TGTGCCAGTCGAGCTAGCGGGGGAACAGATACGCAGTATTTT	CASRASGGTDTQYF
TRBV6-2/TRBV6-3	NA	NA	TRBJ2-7	TGTGCCAGCAGTTACTCGGGAGGCGAAGGGCCAACTCTTGGCGAGCAGTACTTC	CASSYSGGEGPTLGEQYF
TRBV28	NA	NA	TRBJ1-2	TGTGCCAGCAGTTTAAGTTCAGGGTATGACTATGGCTACACCTTC	CASSLSSGYDYGYTF
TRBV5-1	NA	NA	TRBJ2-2	TGCGCCAGCAGCCCTTCCTCCGGGTCTCTAACGGCCGGGGAGCTGTTTTTT	CASSPSSGSLTAGELFF
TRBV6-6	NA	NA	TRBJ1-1	TGTGCCAGCAGTTGGGGGACTGCGAACACTGAAGCTTTCTTT	CASSWGTANTEAFF
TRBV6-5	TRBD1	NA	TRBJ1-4	TGTGCCAGCAGCCTCGGGACAGTTAATGAAAAACTGTTTTTT	CASSLGTVNEKLFF
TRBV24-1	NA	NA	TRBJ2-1	TGTGCCACCAGTGATTTGGAGGCGGGAAAGGGCTACAATGAGCAGTTCTTC	CATSDLEAGKGYNEQFF
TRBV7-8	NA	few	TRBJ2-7	TGTGCCAGCAGCTTAGGCCAGGGAATCTACGAGCAGTACTTC	CASSLGQGIYEQYF
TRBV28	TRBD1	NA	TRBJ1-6	TGTGCCAGCAGTTCCCAGGGGGACCGTTCACCCCTCCACTTT	CASSSQGDRSPLHF
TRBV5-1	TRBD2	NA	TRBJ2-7	TGCGCCAGCAGCTTGGATAATAGCGGGAGGTTATACTTC	CASSLDNSGRLYF
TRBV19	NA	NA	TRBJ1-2	TGTGCCAGTAGTATATCCCTGGCAGGTGGTGGCTACACCTTC	CASSISLAGGGYTF
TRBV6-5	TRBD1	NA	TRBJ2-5	TGTGCCAGCAGCTACGGGACAGATCAAGAGACCCAGTACTTC	CASSYGTDQETQYF
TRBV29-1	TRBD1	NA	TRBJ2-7	TGCAGCGTTGAAAGGGGGCGCGATGAGCAGTACTTC	CSVERGRDEQYF
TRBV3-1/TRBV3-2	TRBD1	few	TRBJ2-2	TGTGCCAGCAGGCCGGGACAGGGCCAGCGCCTTGGCACCGGGGAGCTGTTTTTT	CASRPGQGQRLGTGELFF
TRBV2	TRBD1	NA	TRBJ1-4	TGTGCCAGCAGTCGTACCGGGACAGGGGTTGAAGAAAAACTGTTTTTT	CASSRTGTGVEEKLFF
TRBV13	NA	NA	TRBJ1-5	TGTGCCAGCAGCTGGGGCCAGGGGCAGCCCCAGCATTTT	CASSWGQGQPQHF
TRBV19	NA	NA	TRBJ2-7	TGTGCCAGTAGTCCTCAGTCGTCTTCCTACGAGCAGTACTTC	CASSPQSSSYEQYF
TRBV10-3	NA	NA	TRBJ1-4	TGTGCCATCAGTGAGTCAAGCAATGAAAAACTGTTTTTT	CAISESSNEKLFF
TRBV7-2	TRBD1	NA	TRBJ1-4	TGTGCCAGCAGCTCCCAGACAGGGCATAATGAAAAACTGTTTTTT	CASSSQTGHNEKLFF
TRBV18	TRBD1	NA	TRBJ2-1	TGTGCCAGCTCACTCCAGGGACAGGCTGGCAATGAGCAGTTCTTC	CASSLQGQAGNEQFF
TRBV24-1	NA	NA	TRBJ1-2	TGTGCCACCAGTGAAAAGGGGTGGAGCGGCTACACCTTC	CATSEKGWSGYTF
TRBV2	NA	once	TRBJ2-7	TGTGCCAGCAGTGACAGGACTTACGAGCAGTACTTC	CASSDRTYEQYF
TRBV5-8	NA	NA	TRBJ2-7	TGTGCCTCTCTGGGGGGTTGGGGCCACGAGCAGTACTTC	CASLGGWGHEQYF
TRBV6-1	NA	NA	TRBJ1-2	TGTGCCAGCAGTGAATCGGGGGTAACGAGGGGCTACACCTTC	CASSESGVTRGYTF
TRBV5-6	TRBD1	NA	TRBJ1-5	TGTGCCAGCAGCTCAACGACAGGGAACCTAAATCAGCCCCAGCATTTT	CASSSTTGNLNQPQHF
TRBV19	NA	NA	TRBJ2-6	TGTGGTTCTTCTGGGGCCAACGTCCTGACTTTC	CGSSGANVLTF
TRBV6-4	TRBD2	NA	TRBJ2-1	TGTGCCAGCAGTGCTCGGGGGGTCGGTGAGCAGTTCTTC	CASSARGVGEQFF
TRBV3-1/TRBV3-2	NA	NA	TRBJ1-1	TGTGCCAGCAGCGAAAATGGGAGGGACACTGAAGCTTTCTTT	CASSENGRDTEAFF
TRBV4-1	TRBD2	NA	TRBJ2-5	TGCGCCAGCAGCCAAGTAGTCGGCGGGGGGTTATCGGCCCAGTACTTC	CASSQVVGGGLSAQYF
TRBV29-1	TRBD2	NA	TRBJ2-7	TGCAGCTCTGGAATAGCGGGATCCGGTTACGAGCAGTACTTC	CSSGIAGSGYEQYF
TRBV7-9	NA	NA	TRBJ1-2	TGTGCCAGCGGACAGAACTATGGCTACACCTTC	CASGQNYGYTF
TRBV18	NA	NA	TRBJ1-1	TGTGCCAGCTCATCCCTCTGGGAGGGGGGGAACACTGAAGCTTTCTTT	CASSSLWEGGNTEAFF
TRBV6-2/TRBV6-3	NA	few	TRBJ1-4	TGTGCCAGCAGTTCGACTAATGAAAAACTGTTTTTT	CASSSTNEKLFF
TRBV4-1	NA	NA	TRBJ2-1	TGCGCCAGCAGCCAATCCGGAGCCGAGACCAATGAGCAGTTCTTC	CASSQSGAETNEQFF
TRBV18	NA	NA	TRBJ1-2	TGTGCCAGCTCACCACGAAGGGGCAACTATGGCTACACCTTC	CASSPRRGNYGYTF